The 9 T cell receptor beta chains below were found in one sample sequenced in a study of cytomegalovirus exposure and HLA in healthy donors. PCR involved 60 Vbeta and 13 Jbeta primers. TCRdb's table, derived via immunoSEQ multiplex PCR, lists solely in-frame clones and lacks some. The sample comprises about 210,000 clones, roughly 80% of which are singletons, and around 0.42% rests with the top ten. Material: PBMCs. The receptors derive from a male donor in good health and CMV-seropositive.

The chain uses TRBV19 and TRBJ1-1, with 9 bases matching TRBD1. The CDR3 sequence is 15 residues long. V trimming: 7 bases; J trimming: 2 bases; junction bases outside the gene matches: 8. In germline, CDR1 is LNHDA, CDR2 SQIVND (reference sequence). CDR3 amino acids: CASNTGTGFNTEAFF. CDR3 sequence (DNA): TGTGCCAGTAATACCGGGACAGGGTTTAACACTGAAGCTTTCTTT.

The chain couples TRBV5-1 to TRBJ1-2; 11 bases map to TRBD1. J gave up 7 bases and V 3 bases, and 8 bases lay outside the gene matches. The CDR3 sequence is 15 residues long. Germline CDR1 reads SGHRS; CDR2 reads YFSETQ. The CDR3 loop is CASSSSGTGGFGYTF. As DNA, the CDR3 is TGCGCCAGCAGCTCGTCCGGGACAGGGGGGTTTGGCTACACCTTC.

On this clone: Other DNA sequences in this specimen translate into the identical CDR3. The rearrangement joins TRBV18 to TRBJ2-1; TRBD2 matches at 9 bases. Germline V CDR1 and CDR2: KGHSH, LQKENI. The CDR3 runs to 15 residues. Losses at the gene ends were 3 bases for V and 9 bases for J; bases not matched to a gene: 9. The CDR3 bases are TGTGCCAGCTCACCTCCCGGACTAGCGCTCGTTGAGCAGTTCTTC. Its protein product is CASSPPGLALVEQFF.

This clone was found once. V gene TRBV5-1 combines with J gene TRBJ2-3, with a possible D match to TRBD1 (6 bases). The V gene lost 4 bases and the J gene lost 1 base, with 16 bases spanning the gap. The CDR3 has 16 amino acids. Looked up from germline, CDR1 is SGHRS and CDR2 is YFSETQ. CDR3 coding DNA: TGCGCCAGCAGCACCGCTACAGGGTCCGGCACAGATACGCAGTATTTT. Its translation: CASSTATGSGTDTQYF.

This sequence joins TRBV5-1 and TRBJ2-5; TRBD1 might be the D (8 bases). CDR3 size: 15 residues. Looked up from germline, CDR1 is SGHRS and CDR2 is YFSETQ. The V gene lost 4 bases and the J gene lost 2 bases, with 15 bases spanning the gap. The CDR3 coding sequence is TGCGCCAGCAGCCCATCACAGGGGGGGCAAGAGACCCAGTACTTC. It specifies CASSPSQGGQETQYF.

The rearrangement links TRBV6-5 to TRBJ2-5; D is undetermined. V lost 2 bases, J lost 4 bases, and 8 bases lay in between. The CDR3 contains 13 residues. The germline CDR1 and CDR2 sequences are MNHEY and SVGAGI. The chain's CDR3 is CASSYPGRETQYF. CDR3 in DNA: TGTGCCAGCAGTTACCCTGGGCGAGAGACCCAGTACTTC.

The chain uses TRBV12-5 and TRBJ2-3, with 9 bases lining up with TRBD1. The V segment lost 6 bases and the J segment 4 bases; nucleotides outside the gene matches: 8. This CDR3 has 15 amino acids. Looked up from germline, CDR1 is LGHNT and CDR2 is FRNRAP. The CDR3 sequence is CASGPTGGGADTQYF. In nucleotides, the CDR3 is TGTGCTAGTGGGCCGACAGGGGGAGGCGCAGATACGCAGTATTTT.

The chain couples TRBV29-1 to TRBJ2-2; TRBD1 is a possible D gene (8 bases). V was cut by 7 bases and J by 5 bases, with 23 bases left in between. CDR1 SQVTM and CDR2 ANQGSEA come from the germline V gene. The CDR3 totals 16 residues. The CDR3 protein is CSATGGPGRETGELFF. CDR3 sequence (DNA): TGCAGCGCCACAGGGGGTCCAGGGAGGGAAACCGGGGAGCTGTTTTTT.

This clone was found a few times. The V and J genes are TRBV5-5 and TRBJ1-5, with D hard to call. Germline V gene data show CDR1 as SGHKS and CDR2 as YYEKEE (reference sequence). With 2 bases removed from V and 3 bases from J, the gap between germline ends came to 12 bases. The CDR3 covers 15 residues. CDR3 DNA sequence: TGTGCCAGCAGCTTTTACGGGGAGAACAATCAGCCCCAGCATTTT. It is translated as CASSFYGENNQPQHF.